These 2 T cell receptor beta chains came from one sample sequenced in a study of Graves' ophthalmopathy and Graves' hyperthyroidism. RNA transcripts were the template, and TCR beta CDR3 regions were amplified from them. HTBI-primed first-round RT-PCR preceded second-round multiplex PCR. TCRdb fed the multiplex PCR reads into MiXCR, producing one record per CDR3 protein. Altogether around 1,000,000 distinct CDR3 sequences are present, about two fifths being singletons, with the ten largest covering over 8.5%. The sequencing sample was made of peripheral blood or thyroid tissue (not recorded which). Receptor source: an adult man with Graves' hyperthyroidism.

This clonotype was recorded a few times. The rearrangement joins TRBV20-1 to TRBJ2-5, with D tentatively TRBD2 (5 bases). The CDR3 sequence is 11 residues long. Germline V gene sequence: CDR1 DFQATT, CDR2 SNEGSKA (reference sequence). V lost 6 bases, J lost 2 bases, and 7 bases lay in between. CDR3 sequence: CSAPGQETQYF. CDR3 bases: TGCAGTGCCCCGGGGCAAGAGACCCAGTACTTC.

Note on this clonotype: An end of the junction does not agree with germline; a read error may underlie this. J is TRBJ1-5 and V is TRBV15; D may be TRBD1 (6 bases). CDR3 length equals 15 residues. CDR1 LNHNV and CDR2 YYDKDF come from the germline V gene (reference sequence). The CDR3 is CAASSTGTLNQPQHF. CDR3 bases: TGTGCCGCCAGCAGTACCGGGACATTAAATCAGCCCCAGCATTTT.